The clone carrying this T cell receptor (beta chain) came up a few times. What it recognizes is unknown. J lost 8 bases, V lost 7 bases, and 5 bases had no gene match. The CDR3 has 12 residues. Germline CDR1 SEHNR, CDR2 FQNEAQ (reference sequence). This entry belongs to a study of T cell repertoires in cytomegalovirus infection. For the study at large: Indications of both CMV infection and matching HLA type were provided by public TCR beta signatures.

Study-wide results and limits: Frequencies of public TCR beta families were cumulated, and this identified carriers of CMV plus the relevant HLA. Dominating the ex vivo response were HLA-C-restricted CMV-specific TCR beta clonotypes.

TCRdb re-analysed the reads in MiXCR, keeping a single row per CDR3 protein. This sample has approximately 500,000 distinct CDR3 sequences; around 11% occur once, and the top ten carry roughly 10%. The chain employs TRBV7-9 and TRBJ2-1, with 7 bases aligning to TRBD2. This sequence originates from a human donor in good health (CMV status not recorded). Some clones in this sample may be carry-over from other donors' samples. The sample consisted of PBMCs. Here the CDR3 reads CASKKGRDEQFF. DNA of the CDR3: TGTGCCAGCAAGAAGGGGAGGGATGAGCAGTTCTTC.